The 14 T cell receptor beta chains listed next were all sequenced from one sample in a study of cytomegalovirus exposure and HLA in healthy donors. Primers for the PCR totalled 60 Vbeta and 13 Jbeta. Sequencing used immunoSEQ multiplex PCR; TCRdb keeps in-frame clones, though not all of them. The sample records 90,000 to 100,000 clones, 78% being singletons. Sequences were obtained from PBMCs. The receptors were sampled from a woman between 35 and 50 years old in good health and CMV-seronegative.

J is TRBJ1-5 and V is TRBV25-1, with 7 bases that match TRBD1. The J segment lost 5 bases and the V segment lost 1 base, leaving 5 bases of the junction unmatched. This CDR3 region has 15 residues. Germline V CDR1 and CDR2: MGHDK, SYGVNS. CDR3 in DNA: TGTGCCAGCAGTGAATCGAGGGGGCCGGATCAGCCCCAGCATTTT. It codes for CASSESRGPDQPQHF. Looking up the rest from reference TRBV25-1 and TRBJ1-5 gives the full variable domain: EADIYQTPRYLVIGTGKKITLECSQTMGHDKMYWYQQDPGMELHLIHYSYGVNSTEKGDLSSESTVSRIRTEHFPLTLESARPSHTSQYLCASSESRGPDQPQHFGDGTRLSIL.

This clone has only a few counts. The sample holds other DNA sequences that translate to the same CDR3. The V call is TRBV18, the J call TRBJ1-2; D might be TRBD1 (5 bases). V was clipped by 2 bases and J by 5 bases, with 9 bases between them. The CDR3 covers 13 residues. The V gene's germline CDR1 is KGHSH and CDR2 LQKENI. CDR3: CASSPGAGYGYTF. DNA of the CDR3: TGTGCCAGCTCACCAGGGGCCGGTTATGGCTACACCTTC.

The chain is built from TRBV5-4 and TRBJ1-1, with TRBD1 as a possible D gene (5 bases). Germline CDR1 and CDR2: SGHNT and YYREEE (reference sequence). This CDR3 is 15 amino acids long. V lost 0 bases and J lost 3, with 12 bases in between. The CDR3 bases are TGTGCCAGCAGCTTGGTTCCGGAGGGGTACACTGAAGCTTTCTTT. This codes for CASSLVPEGYTEAFF.

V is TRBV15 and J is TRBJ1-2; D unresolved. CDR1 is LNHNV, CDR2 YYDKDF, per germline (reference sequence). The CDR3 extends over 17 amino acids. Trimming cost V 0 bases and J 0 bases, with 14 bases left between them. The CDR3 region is CATSRESPANPNYGYTF. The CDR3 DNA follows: TGTGCCACCAGCAGAGAAAGTCCCGCTAACCCTAACTATGGCTACACCTTC.

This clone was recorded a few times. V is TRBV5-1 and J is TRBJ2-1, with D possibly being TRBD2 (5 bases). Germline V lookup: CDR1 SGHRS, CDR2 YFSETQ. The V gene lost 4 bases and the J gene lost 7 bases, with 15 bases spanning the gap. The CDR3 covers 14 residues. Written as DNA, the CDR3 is TGCGCCAGCAGCAGAGGAGAAAGAGGGAATGAGCAGTTCTTC. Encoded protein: CASSRGERGNEQFF.

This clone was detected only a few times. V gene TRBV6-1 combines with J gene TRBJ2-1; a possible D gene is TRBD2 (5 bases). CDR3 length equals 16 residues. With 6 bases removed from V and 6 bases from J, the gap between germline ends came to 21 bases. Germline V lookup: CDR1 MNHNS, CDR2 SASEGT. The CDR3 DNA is TGTGCCAGCAGGGAAATTGGAACGGGGAAGATCAATGAGCAGTTCTTC. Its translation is CASREIGTGKINEQFF.

The CDR3 here is CASSLGRGSGANVLTF. CDR3 nucleotides: TGTGCCAGCAGCTTGGGGCGGGGATCTGGGGCCAACGTCCTGACTTTC. This chain uses TRBV5-6 with TRBJ2-6; perhaps TRBD2 as D (6 bases). CDR1 is SGHDT, CDR2 YYEEEE, per germline. CDR3 length equals 16 residues. V gave up 0 bases and J gave up 1 base, with 8 bases separating them.

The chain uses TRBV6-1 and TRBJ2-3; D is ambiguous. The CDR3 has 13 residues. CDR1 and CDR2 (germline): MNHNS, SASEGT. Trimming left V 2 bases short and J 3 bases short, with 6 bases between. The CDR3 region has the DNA TGTGCCAGCAGTGAATACAGAACAGATACGCAGTATTTT. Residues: CASSEYRTDTQYF.

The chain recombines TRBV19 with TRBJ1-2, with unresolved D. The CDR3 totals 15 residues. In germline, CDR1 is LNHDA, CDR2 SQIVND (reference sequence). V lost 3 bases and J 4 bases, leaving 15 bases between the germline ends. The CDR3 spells CASSIRPVGSYGYTF. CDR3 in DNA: TGTGCCAGTAGTATCCGGCCAGTGGGCTCCTATGGCTACACCTTC.

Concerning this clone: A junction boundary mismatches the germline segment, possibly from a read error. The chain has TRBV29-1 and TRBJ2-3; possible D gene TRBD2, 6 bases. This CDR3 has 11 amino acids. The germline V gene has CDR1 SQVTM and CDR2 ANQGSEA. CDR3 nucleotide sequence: TGCAGCGCCCCTGGGACTCCATCGGCGTTTTTT. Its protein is CSAPGTPSAFF.

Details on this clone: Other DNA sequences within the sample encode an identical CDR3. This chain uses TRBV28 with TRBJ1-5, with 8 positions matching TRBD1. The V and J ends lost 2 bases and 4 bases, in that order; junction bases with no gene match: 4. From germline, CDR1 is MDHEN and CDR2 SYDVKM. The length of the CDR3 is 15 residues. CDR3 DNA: TGTGCCAGCAGTTTAACCGGACAGGGAAATCAGCCCCAGCATTTT. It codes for CASSLTGQGNQPQHF.

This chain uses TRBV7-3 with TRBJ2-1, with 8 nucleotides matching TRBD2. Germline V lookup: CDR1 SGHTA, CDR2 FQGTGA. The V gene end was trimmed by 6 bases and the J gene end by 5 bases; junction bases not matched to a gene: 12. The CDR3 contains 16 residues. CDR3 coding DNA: TGTGCCAGCAGTTCGGTCGGGAGCGGGGGACACAATGAGCAGTTCTTC. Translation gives CASSSVGSGGHNEQFF.

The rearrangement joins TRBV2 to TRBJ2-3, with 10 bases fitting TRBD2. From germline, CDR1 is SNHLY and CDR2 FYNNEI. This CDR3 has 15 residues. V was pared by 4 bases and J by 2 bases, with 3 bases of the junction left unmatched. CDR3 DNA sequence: TGTGCCAGCAGTGGGCTAGCGGGAGTCACAGATACGCAGTATTTT. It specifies CASSGLAGVTDTQYF. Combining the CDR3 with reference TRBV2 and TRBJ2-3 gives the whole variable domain EPEVTQTPSHQVTQMGQEVILRCVPISNHLYFYWYRQILGQKVEFLVSFYNNEISEKSEIFDDQFSVERPDGSNFTLKIRSTKLEDSAMYFCASSGLAGVTDTQYFGPGTRLTVL.

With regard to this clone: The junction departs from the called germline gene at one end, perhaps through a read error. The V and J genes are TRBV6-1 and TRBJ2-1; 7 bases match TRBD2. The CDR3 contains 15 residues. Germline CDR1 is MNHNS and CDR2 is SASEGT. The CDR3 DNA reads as TGTGCCAGCAGGGAAGGGCTAGCGGCCCACAATGAGCAGTTCTTC. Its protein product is CASREGLAAHNEQFF.